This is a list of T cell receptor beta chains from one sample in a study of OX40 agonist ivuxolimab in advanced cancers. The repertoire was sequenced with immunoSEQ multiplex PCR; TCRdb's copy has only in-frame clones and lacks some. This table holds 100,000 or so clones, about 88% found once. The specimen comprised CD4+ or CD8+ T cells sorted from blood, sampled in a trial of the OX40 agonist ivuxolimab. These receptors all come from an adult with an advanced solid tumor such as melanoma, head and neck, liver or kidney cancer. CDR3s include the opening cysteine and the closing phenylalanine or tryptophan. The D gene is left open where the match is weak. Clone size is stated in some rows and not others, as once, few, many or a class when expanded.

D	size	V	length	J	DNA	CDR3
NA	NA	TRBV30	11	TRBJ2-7	TGTGCCTGGAGCCGATTCTACGAGCAGTACTTC	CAWSRFYEQYF
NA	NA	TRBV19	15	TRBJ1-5	TGTGCCAGTAGTACGACCGTTTGGGGCAATCAGCCCCAGCATTTT	CASSTTVWGNQPQHF
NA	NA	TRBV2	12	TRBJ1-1	TGTGCCAGCAGTGAGGCAGGGGAGAAGGCTTTCTTT	CASSEAGEKAFF
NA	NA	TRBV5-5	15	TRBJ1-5	TGTGCCAGCAGCTTGGGTCCGGACAGAAATCAGCCCCAGCATTTT	CASSLGPDRNQPQHF
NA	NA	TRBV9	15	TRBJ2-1	TGTGCCAGCAGCGTAGGTCTAGTCTCCTACAATGAGCAGTTCTTC	CASSVGLVSYNEQFF
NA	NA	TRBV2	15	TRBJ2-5	TGTGCCAGCAGTGAAGGATTGAACAGGGAAGAGACCCAGTACTTC	CASSEGLNREETQYF
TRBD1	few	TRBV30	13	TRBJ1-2	TGTGCCTGGAGTCGGGACAGGCCCCATGGCTACACCTTC	CAWSRDRPHGYTF
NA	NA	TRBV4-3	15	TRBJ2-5	TGCGCCAGCAGCCAGCAGCAGGGTTTCCAAGAGACCCAGTACTTC	CASSQQQGFQETQYF
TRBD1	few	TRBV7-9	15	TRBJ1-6	TGTGCCAGCAGCTCGGGACAGGGTCAAGGGCCACCCCTCCACTTT	CASSSGQGQGPPLHF
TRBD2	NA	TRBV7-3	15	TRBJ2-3	TGTGCCAGCAGCCCAACTAGCGGGAGAACAGATACGCAGTATTTT	CASSPTSGRTDTQYF
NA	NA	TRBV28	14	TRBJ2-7	TGTGCCAGCAGTGCAGGAGGGCCGGGCTACGAGCAGTACTTC	CASSAGGPGYEQYF
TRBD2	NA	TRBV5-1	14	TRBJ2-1	TGCGCCAGCAGCTTGTATCTAGCGGTCGATGAGCAGTTCTTC	CASSLYLAVDEQFF
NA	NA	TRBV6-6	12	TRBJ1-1	TGTGCCAGCAGCTCCACCCCAGATGAAGCTTTCTTT	CASSSTPDEAFF
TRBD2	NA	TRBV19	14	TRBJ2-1	TGTGCCAGTAGTACGCGGGAGGGCTACAATGAGCAGTTCTTC	CASSTREGYNEQFF
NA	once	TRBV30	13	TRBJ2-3	TGTGCCTGGAGAGTGACTAGCACAGATACGCAGTATTTT	CAWRVTSTDTQYF
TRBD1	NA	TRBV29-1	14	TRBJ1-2	TGCAGCGTTGAAGAGCCGACAGGGAACTATGGCTACACCTTC	CSVEEPTGNYGYTF
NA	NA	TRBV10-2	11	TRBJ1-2	TGCGCCAGCAGGACGGATAGTGCTTTAACCTTC	CASRTDSALTF
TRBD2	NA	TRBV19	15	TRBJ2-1	TGTGCCAGTAAGAGAGCGGGGAGCTCCTACAATGAGCAGTTCTTC	CASKRAGSSYNEQFF
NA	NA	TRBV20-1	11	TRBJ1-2	TGCAGTGCTAGAGAACAGCATGGCTACACCTTC	CSAREQHGYTF
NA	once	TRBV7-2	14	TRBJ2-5	TGTGCCAGCAGCTTAGTAAGCGGGCAAGAGACCCAGTACTTC	CASSLVSGQETQYF
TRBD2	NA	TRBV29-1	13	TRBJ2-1	TGCAGCGTTTCAGGCGGGGGGTACAATGAGCAGTTCTTC	CSVSGGGYNEQFF
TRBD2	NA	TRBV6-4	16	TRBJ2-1	TGTGCCAGCAGTCTACTGGGGACTAGCGGGAGGAATGAGCAGTTCTTC	CASSLLGTSGRNEQFF
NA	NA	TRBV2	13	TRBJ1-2	TGTGCCAGCAGTCTGGGGGGGTACGATGGCTACACCTTC	CASSLGGYDGYTF
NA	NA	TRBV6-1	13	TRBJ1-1	TGTGCCAGCAACGAGGTCAGATGGACTGAAGCTTTCTTT	CASNEVRWTEAFF
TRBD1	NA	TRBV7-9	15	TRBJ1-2	TGTGCCAGCAGCTTACTAGAGACAGGGAAGTATTTCTACACCTTC	CASSLLETGKYFYTF
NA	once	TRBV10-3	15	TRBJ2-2	TGTGCCATCAGTGGCGGGCGCCTGGGGACCGGGGAGCTGTTTTTT	CAISGGRLGTGELFF
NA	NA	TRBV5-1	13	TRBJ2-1	TGCGCCAGCAGCTTGGTCGGCCCGAATGAGCAGTTCTTC	CASSLVGPNEQFF
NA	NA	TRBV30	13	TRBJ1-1	TGTGCCTGGACTGGGGGGTTGAACACTGAAGCTTTCTTT	CAWTGGLNTEAFF
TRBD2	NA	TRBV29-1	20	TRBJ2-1	TGCAGCGTTGCCGGACTAGCGGGAGGTGACTCCCCAAGCTCCTACAATGAGCAGTTCTTC	CSVAGLAGGDSPSSYNEQFF